One sample yielded the 29 T cell receptor beta chains listed below, sequenced in a study of cytomegalovirus exposure and HLA in healthy donors. Both 60 Vbeta primers and 13 Jbeta primers went into the PCR. The assay was immunoSEQ multiplex PCR, and TCRdb's table has in-frame clones only and misses some. This table holds around 160,000 clones, around four fifths found once. Material: PBMCs. These receptor sequences come from a man younger than 35 in good health and CMV-seropositive.

The genes are TRBV6-1 and TRBJ2-3; D remains unclear. CDR3 length: 15 amino acids. Germline assignment: CDR1 MNHNS and CDR2 SASEGT. The V end was cut by 2 bases, the J end by 0 bases, with 9 bases between. In DNA form, the CDR3 reads TGTGCCAGCAGTGAACAGGCCCCTAGCACAGATACGCAGTATTTT. Amino acids: CASSEQAPSTDTQYF.

The rearrangement joins TRBV27 to TRBJ2-1, with D possibly being TRBD2 (6 bases). Germline lookup yields CDR1 MNHEY and CDR2 SMNVEV (reference sequence). The germline V and J ends were trimmed by 5 bases and 4 bases, with 9 bases remaining between them. The CDR3 runs 13 residues. The CDR3 protein is CASSVSGYNEQFF. The CDR3 nucleotides read TGTGCCAGCAGTGTTAGCGGATACAATGAGCAGTTCTTC.

The chain carries TRBV28 and TRBJ1-2; TRBD1 aligns across 8 bases. Germline V gives CDR1 MDHEN, CDR2 SYDVKM. Unmatched junction bases numbered 6, after V lost 5 bases and J lost 7 bases. This CDR3 has 13 residues. The CDR3 region has the DNA TGTGCCAGCAGTCCACCCAGGGGGCTTGGCTACACCTTC. It is translated as CASSPPRGLGYTF.

This CDR3 is CSVSTGVAYEQYF. The CDR3 region has the DNA TGCAGCGTTTCGACGGGAGTTGCCTACGAGCAGTACTTC. The rearrangement links TRBV29-1 to TRBJ2-7, with a tentative D call TRBD2 (6 bases). Germline V gives CDR1 SQVTM, CDR2 ANQGSEA. This CDR3 has 13 residues. Trimming took off 5 bases at V and 2 bases at J, with 13 bases between the two ends.

The V and J genes are TRBV19 and TRBJ1-1, with 8 nucleotides matching TRBD1. The length of the CDR3 is 14 residues. V lost 6 bases, J lost 0 bases, and 3 bases stayed unmatched. Germline lookup yields CDR1 LNHDA and CDR2 SQIVND (reference sequence). In DNA, the CDR3 is TGTGCCAGTAGATGGGACAGGTTGAACACTGAAGCTTTCTTT. It is translated as CASRWDRLNTEAFF. The full variable domain, in which reference TRBV19 and TRBJ1-1 provide the parts outside the CDR3, is DGGITQSPKYLFRKEGQNVTLSCEQNLNHDAMYWYRQDPGQGLRLIYYSQIVNDFQKGDIAEGYSVSREKKESFPLTVTSAQKNPTAFYLCASRWDRLNTEAFFGQGTRLTVV.

This chain uses TRBV28 with TRBJ1-1; TRBD1 is a possible D gene (6 bases). Trimming cost V 2 bases and J 6 bases, with 13 bases left between them. The CDR3 runs 14 residues. The V gene's germline CDR1 is MDHEN and CDR2 SYDVKM. As DNA, the CDR3 is TGTGCCAGCAGTTTAGGCCAGGGGCGCGCTGAAGCTTTCTTT. Protein sequence: CASSLGQGRAEAFF.

In its sample, this clone was seen once. The chain uses TRBV19 and TRBJ2-1; D might be TRBD2 (5 bases). Trimming left V 3 bases short and J 8 bases short, with 14 bases between. Germline CDR1 and CDR2: LNHDA and SQIVND (reference sequence). The CDR3 is 14 amino acids. CDR3 in amino acids: CASSIILASDEQFF. DNA for the CDR3: TGTGCCAGTAGTATTATCCTAGCTTCGGATGAGCAGTTCTTC. The full variable domain, with the rest looked up from reference TRBV19 and TRBJ2-1, is DGGITQSPKYLFRKEGQNVTLSCEQNLNHDAMYWYRQDPGQGLRLIYYSQIVNDFQKGDIAEGYSVSREKKESFPLTVTSAQKNPTAFYLCASSIILASDEQFFGPGTRLTVL.

A note on this clone: Given the absence of the conserved phenylalanine or tryptophan at the CDR3 end, a read error is likely. The genes are TRBV7-9 and TRBJ1-6; 7 bases are shared with TRBD1. The germline gives CDR1 SEHNR, CDR2 FQNEAQ (reference sequence). This CDR3 contains 16 residues. V was clipped by 4 bases and J by 7 bases; unmatched bases: 10. CDR3 loop: CASSSSKDRRNSPLHL. CDR3 nucleotide sequence: TGTGCCAGCAGCTCGTCAAAGGACAGGCGGAATTCACCCCTCCACCTT.

This chain connects TRBV27 to TRBJ1-3; D is uncertain. Trimming took 2 bases from V and 0 from J, leaving 14 bases between them. Per the germline V gene, CDR1 is MNHEY and CDR2 is SMNVEV (reference sequence). The CDR3 has 17 residues. This CDR3 is CASSLRHPGLSGNTIYF. CDR3 bases: TGTGCCAGCAGTTTAAGGCACCCCGGACTCTCTGGAAACACCATATATTTT.

The chain has TRBV5-1 and TRBJ1-5; D unclear. The V gene lost 4 bases and the J gene lost 2 bases, with 13 bases spanning the gap. Germline assignment: CDR1 SGHRS and CDR2 YFSETQ. The CDR3 length is 15 residues. This chain's CDR3 is CASSTGLTGNQPQHF. The CDR3 coding sequence is TGCGCCAGCAGCACCGGACTAACGGGCAATCAGCCCCAGCATTTT.

The chain is built from TRBV7-2 and TRBJ2-7; D uncertain. V dropped 3 bases and J dropped 4 bases, with 7 bases sitting between them. The V gene's germline CDR1 is SGHTA and CDR2 FQGNSA. The CDR3 length is 12 residues. The CDR3 nucleotides read TGTGCCAGCAGCTTGAGAGCTTACGAGCAGTACTTC. Encoded protein: CASSLRAYEQYF.

J is TRBJ1-5 and V is TRBV19; D is uncertain. V was cut by 6 bases and J by 9 bases, with 12 bases left in between. This CDR3 is built from 12 residues. Germline V gene data show CDR1 as LNHDA and CDR2 as SQIVND (reference sequence). CDR3 nucleotide sequence: TGTGCCAGTAGCCCTGGGCTGGGGCCCCAGCATTTT. This sequence encodes CASSPGLGPQHF.

The chain uses TRBV9 and TRBJ2-2; 7 bases map to TRBD2. This CDR3 is 14 amino acids long. CDR1 is SGDLS and CDR2 is YYNGEE in the germline V gene. V trimming: 0 bases; J trimming: 5 bases; junction bases outside the gene matches: 1. The CDR3, as DNA: TGTGCCAGCAGCGTAGTCGGGGGGACCGGGGAGCTGTTTTTT. Encoded protein: CASSVVGGTGELFF.

The chain joins TRBV5-6 to TRBJ2-7; possible D gene TRBD1, 7 bases. There are 19 residues in the CDR3. Per the germline V gene, CDR1 is SGHDT and CDR2 is YYEEEE. The V end lost 3 bases, the J end lost 5 bases, and 30 bases lay between the germline ends. The CDR3 DNA follows: TGTGCCAGCAGCTCAATAGGACAGGCCGGGGGTACGGTTGAGGACGAGCAGTACTTC. Translating it yields CASSSIGQAGGTVEDEQYF.

This clone was seen only a few times. V is TRBV4-3 and J is TRBJ2-7; TRBD2 aligns across 9 bases. The CDR3 contains 15 residues. The V gene end was trimmed by 3 bases and the J gene end by 2 bases; junction bases not matched to a gene: 5. The germline gives CDR1 LGHNA, CDR2 YSLEER. The CDR3 DNA sequence: TGCGCCAGCAGCCATCGACTAGCGGACCCCTACGAGCAGTACTTC. This sequence encodes CASSHRLADPYEQYF.

This chain joins TRBV2 and TRBJ2-3; perhaps TRBD1 as D (6 bases). Germline V lookup: CDR1 SNHLY, CDR2 FYNNEI. The CDR3 sequence is 15 residues long. Trimming took 3 bases from V and 2 from J, leaving 12 bases between them. DNA for the CDR3: TGTGCCAGCAGTGATGTGGTGGGGGCCACAGATACGCAGTATTTT. It translates to CASSDVVGATDTQYF.

In its sample, this clone was seen once. The chain uses TRBV27 and TRBJ2-7; 8 bases match TRBD2. The length of the CDR3 is 16 residues. Germline-derived CDR1 and CDR2 are MNHEY and SMNVEV (reference sequence). The junction had 7 bases not matched to a gene; V was cut back by 0 bases and J by 3 bases. The CDR3 nucleotides read TGTGCCAGCAGTTTATCCGGGGGGGCCATACACTACGAGCAGTACTTC. Translated, it gives CASSLSGGAIHYEQYF.

About this clone itself: One end of the junction is discordant with germline, which a read error may explain. The same CDR3 also results from other DNA sequences found in this sample. The chain links TRBV19 to TRBJ1-2, with a possible D match to TRBD1 (6 bases). The CDR3 runs 12 residues. Per germline, CDR1 LNHDA and CDR2 SQIVND (reference sequence). The DNA for the CDR3 is TGTGCCAGTAGCTCAGGGGACTACGGCTACACCTTC. Encoded protein: CASSSGDYGYTF.

V usage is TRBV6-6 and J usage is TRBJ2-7; possibly TRBD2 for D (5 bases). The CDR3 length is 16 residues. The germline V gene has CDR1 MNHNY and CDR2 SVGAGI (reference sequence). Trimming stripped 6 bases from V and 0 bases from J, with 18 bases between. The CDR3 sequence: CASSLFKRANSYEQYF. CDR3 bases: TGTGCCAGCAGCCTCTTTAAGAGGGCCAACTCCTACGAGCAGTACTTC.

This chain joins TRBV19 and TRBJ1-1; D gene unclear. Germline CDR1 and CDR2: LNHDA and SQIVND (reference sequence). The CDR3 has 13 amino acids. Deletions cut 7 bases from V and 1 base from J, with 10 bases between. The CDR3 spells CASMELGNTEAFF. In DNA, the CDR3 is TGTGCCAGTATGGAGTTAGGGAACACTGAAGCTTTCTTT.

The V and J genes are TRBV10-3 and TRBJ2-7; 10 nucleotides match TRBD2. This CDR3 contains 16 residues. CDR1 is ENHRY, CDR2 SYGVKD, per germline. J lost 3 bases, V lost 0 bases, and 5 bases had no gene match. The CDR3 coding sequence is TGTGCCATCAGTGAGTCCTTACTAGCGGGAAACTACGAGCAGTACTTC. It is translated as CAISESLLAGNYEQYF.

This chain uses TRBV10-1 with TRBJ2-1, with 12 nucleotides matching TRBD1. Trimming at V came to 5 bases and at J to 8 bases, leaving 10 bases not matched to a gene. There are 16 residues in the CDR3. Germline values: CDR1 WNHNN, CDR2 SYGVQD (reference sequence). In DNA form, the CDR3 reads TGCGCCAGCAGTTATGAGAGGGACAGGGGGCTGTATGAGCAGTTCTTC. It is translated as CASSYERDRGLYEQFF.

V usage is TRBV28 and J usage is TRBJ1-4; perhaps TRBD1 as D (6 bases). V dropped 4 bases and J dropped 10 bases, with 13 bases sitting between them. CDR1 is MDHEN, CDR2 SYDVKM, per germline. The CDR3 contains 13 residues. CDR3 protein: CASSSDGGRKLFF. The CDR3, as DNA: TGTGCCAGCAGTTCAGACGGGGGGCGAAAACTGTTTTTT.

The chain combines TRBV10-1 with TRBJ2-7; the match to TRBD1 covers 9 bases. Germline loops: CDR1 WNHNN, CDR2 SYGVQD (reference sequence). The CDR3 consists of 15 residues. Losses at the gene ends were 3 bases for V and 0 bases for J; bases not matched to a gene: 3. Here the CDR3 DNA reads TGCGCCAGCAGTGAACCGGGACAGGGCTCCTACGAGCAGTACTTC. Protein product: CASSEPGQGSYEQYF.

The J gene is TRBJ2-7, the V gene TRBV9, with TRBD2 identical over 7 bases. With V trimmed by 4 bases and J by 4 bases, 5 bases remained unmatched. In germline, CDR1 is SGDLS, CDR2 YYNGEE. This CDR3 is 13 amino acids long. Here the CDR3 reads CASSPVGGYEQYF. Here the CDR3 DNA reads TGTGCCAGCAGCCCGGTCGGGGGGTACGAGCAGTACTTC.

The chain is built from TRBV6-4 and TRBJ1-2; weak D call: TRBD1 (6 bases). Per germline, CDR1 MRHNA and CDR2 SNTAGT. The ends were cut back, 6 bases at V and 3 bases at J, with 20 bases in the middle. The CDR3 sequence is 16 residues long. CDR3 in amino acids: CASREDSAGSDYGYTF. CDR3 DNA: TGTGCCAGCAGAGAGGACAGTGCTGGGTCGGACTATGGCTACACCTTC.

The V gene is TRBV6-5, the J gene TRBJ1-2; D remains unclear. In germline, CDR1 is MNHEY, CDR2 SVGAGI. V lost 6 bases, J lost 4 bases, and 12 bases lay in between. The CDR3 contains 13 residues. The CDR3 protein is CASRPLDIYGYTF. DNA for the CDR3: TGTGCCAGCAGACCCCTTGACATCTATGGCTACACCTTC.

This clone appeared a few times. The chain combines TRBV19 with TRBJ2-5; TRBD2 matches 10 bases. Germline CDR1 LNHDA, CDR2 SQIVND (reference sequence). This CDR3 contains 16 residues. The ends lost 4 bases at V and 0 bases at J; junction bases unmatched: 5. The CDR3 loop reads CASSRTSGKYQETQYF. Written as DNA, the CDR3 is TGTGCCAGTAGTAGGACTAGCGGAAAGTACCAAGAGACCCAGTACTTC.

The V call is TRBV5-1, the J call TRBJ2-3, with unresolved D. CDR3 length: 12 residues. Germline V gene data show CDR1 as SGHRS and CDR2 as YFSETQ. With 2 bases removed from V and 3 bases from J, the gap between germline ends came to 4 bases. The CDR3 is CASSFRTDTQYF. The CDR3 DNA follows: TGCGCCAGCAGCTTCCGGACAGATACGCAGTATTTT. Full variable domain (outside the CDR3, taken from reference TRBV5-1 and TRBJ2-3): KAGVTQTPRYLIKTRGQQVTLSCSPISGHRSVSWYQQTPGQGLQFLFEYFSETQRNKGNFPGRFSGRQFSNSRSEMNVSTLELGDSALYLCASSFRTDTQYFGPGTRLTVL.